The present T cell receptor beta chain was sequenced within a study of cytomegalovirus exposure and HLA in healthy donors. Overall study context: The roughly 670 first-cohort repertoires shared a platform with the approximately 110 validation repertoires, as reported in a later analysis.

Unmatched junction bases numbered 5, after V lost 5 bases and J lost 2 bases. The germline gives CDR1 SGHNT, CDR2 YENEEA. This CDR3 comprises 15 residues. Study-wide findings and caveats: It was found in a later analysis that first-cohort TCR clusters tended to co-occur in the 130 or so validation repertoires.

Sequencing was performed with immunoSEQ multiplex PCR; in TCRdb, only in-frame clones are kept and a portion is missing. The table has around 230,000 clones, 70% to 90% seen once. Notes on this clone: Its antigen is as yet unknown.

The sample was PBMCs. The TCR sequence derives from a woman younger than 45 in good health and CMV-seropositive. This chain connects TRBV11-3 to TRBJ2-7; 11 bases are a match to TRBD2. The CDR3 DNA reads as TGTGCCAGCAGCCGACTAGCGGGGTCTCCCTACGAGCAGTACTTC. It translates to CASSRLAGSPYEQYF.